The 30 T cell receptor beta chains given below trace back to one sample, sequenced in a study of blood T cell repertoires in COVID-19. TCRdb's table, derived via immunoSEQ multiplex PCR, lists solely in-frame clones and lacks some. The sample records roughly 91,000 clones, approximately 78% being singletons. Input material: peripheral blood. The receptor set was obtained from a woman older than 75 with acute or convalescent COVID-19.

The sample holds one count of this clone. An end of the junction does not agree with germline; a read error may underlie this. The CDR3, as DNA: TGCGCCAACAGCCAAGCCCGACCGGGACTAGTCTCCTACGAGCAGTACTTC. Protein sequence: CANSQARPGLVSYEQYF. The rearrangement uses TRBV4-1 and TRBJ2-7, with TRBD2 identical over 8 bases. Germline assignment: CDR1 MGHRA and CDR2 YSYEKL. This CDR3 is built from 17 residues.

CDR3 protein: CASSSQAGNTEAFF. The DNA for the CDR3 is TGTGCCAGCAGTTCACAAGCAGGGAACACTGAAGCTTTCTTT. J is TRBJ1-1 and V is TRBV6-5; D uncertain. Germline V gene sequence: CDR1 MNHEY, CDR2 SVGAGI. The CDR3 is 14 residues long. V dropped 4 bases and J dropped 1 base, with 10 bases sitting between them.

This chain joins TRBV19 and TRBJ1-1, with D unresolved. This CDR3 has 15 residues. Trimming removed 4 bases at V and 5 bases at J, with 17 bases between. Germline values: CDR1 LNHDA, CDR2 SQIVND (reference sequence). The CDR3 DNA is TGTGCCAGTAGTACCCCTAGCGGCGAAGGAACTGAAGCTTTCTTT. As protein: CASSTPSGEGTEAFF.

This rearrangement joins TRBV12-3 or TRBV12-4 to TRBJ1-1; D may be TRBD1 (6 bases). This CDR3 region has 12 residues. V was shortened by 6 bases and J by 4 bases, with 9 bases between the two germline ends. The CDR3: CASSPGVTEAFF. CDR3 sequence (DNA): TGTGCCAGCAGCCCAGGGGTCACTGAAGCTTTCTTT.

The V call is TRBV29-1, the J call TRBJ2-5; TRBD1 or TRBD2 may be the D gene (6 bases each). V was pared by 7 bases and J by 1 base, with 10 bases between. The V gene's germline CDR1 is SQVTM and CDR2 ANQGSEA. The CDR3 covers 12 residues. The DNA for the CDR3 is TGCAGCGCGGAGGGGGTCCAAGAGACCCAGTACTTC. Residues: CSAEGVQETQYF.

This sequence joins TRBV6-5 and TRBJ1-1; D is undetermined. Germline V gene sequence: CDR1 MNHEY, CDR2 SVGAGI. This CDR3 spans 13 amino acids. The V end lost 6 bases, the J end lost 1 base, and 9 bases lay between the germline ends. CDR3 DNA: TGTGCCAGCAGACCGGGGAGGAACACTGAAGCTTTCTTT. It is translated as CASRPGRNTEAFF.

The V call is TRBV19, the J call TRBJ1-5; the match to TRBD1 covers 9 bases. The CDR3 runs 16 residues. CDR1 LNHDA and CDR2 SQIVND come from the germline V gene (reference sequence). J lost 4 bases, V lost 3 bases, and 7 bases had no gene match. As DNA, the CDR3 is TGTGCCAGTAGTATTTACGGACAGGGGCTAAATCAGCCCCAGCATTTT. Its translation: CASSIYGQGLNQPQHF.

This rearrangement joins TRBV7-2 to TRBJ1-2; D is undetermined. The germline V and J ends were trimmed by 0 bases and 2 bases, with 10 bases remaining between them. Germline CDR1 and CDR2: SGHTA and FQGNSA. The CDR3 extends over 15 amino acids. The CDR3 nucleotides read TGTGCCAGCAGCTTAGCAGTTGCGGGGAACTATGGCTACACCTTC. This translates into CASSLAVAGNYGYTF.

V gene TRBV4-2 combines with J gene TRBJ2-7; D perhaps matches TRBD2 (7 bases). The germline V and J ends were trimmed by 4 bases and 7 bases, with 17 bases remaining between them. This CDR3 comprises 14 residues. Germline CDR1 and CDR2: LGHNA and YNFKEQ. The CDR3 sequence: CASSRAGDKGEQYF. CDR3 nucleotides: TGTGCCAGCAGCCGTGCGGGGGACAAGGGAGAGCAGTACTTC.

A word on this clone: Germline is not matched at one junction end, which may reflect a read error. The genes are TRBV7-3 and TRBJ2-3; 12 bases fit TRBD2. From germline, CDR1 is SGHTA and CDR2 FQGTGA. The CDR3 sequence is 16 residues long. CDR3 sequence (DNA): TGTGCCAGCAGTTTAAAGACTAGCGGGGGCGCAGATACGCAGTATTTT. This codes for CASSLKTSGGADTQYF.

The rearrangement joins TRBV24-1 to TRBJ2-3; 9 nucleotides match TRBD1. Germline V lookup: CDR1 KGHDR, CDR2 SFDVKD. The V and J ends lost 3 bases and 2 bases, in that order; junction bases with no gene match: 5. This CDR3 has 16 amino acids. For the CDR3, the DNA is TGTGCCACCAGTGATCCTGGGACAGGGTACACAGATACGCAGTATTTT. Translation gives CATSDPGTGYTDTQYF.

This rearrangement joins TRBV5-1 to TRBJ2-7, with 10 bases that match TRBD2. V shed 4 bases, J shed 4 bases, and the junction held 5 bases outside the gene matches. Germline CDR1 is SGHRS and CDR2 is YFSETQ. The CDR3 runs 14 residues. CDR3 nucleotides: TGCGCCAGCAGCGTGGCTAGCGGGAGATACGAGCAGTACTTC. Translating it yields CASSVASGRYEQYF. Supplemented by reference TRBV5-1 and TRBJ2-7, the full variable domain reads KAGVTQTPRYLIKTRGQQVTLSCSPISGHRSVSWYQQTPGQGLQFLFEYFSETQRNKGNFPGRFSGRQFSNSRSEMNVSTLELGDSALYLCASSVASGRYEQYFGPGTRLTVT.

The V gene is TRBV24-1, the J gene TRBJ2-3; the match to TRBD2 covers 12 bases. This CDR3 is 16 amino acids long. Trimming at V came to 2 bases and at J to 4 bases, leaving 3 bases not matched to a gene. Looked up from germline, CDR1 is KGHDR and CDR2 is SFDVKD. In DNA, the CDR3 is TGTGCCACCAGTGATTCGACTAGCGGGAGCCCAGATACGCAGTATTTT. This gives the protein CATSDSTSGSPDTQYF.

The CDR3 here is CASSQFMLGLAGTDTQYF. The CDR3 DNA is TGTGCCAGCAGCCAGTTTATGCTGGGACTAGCGGGCACAGATACGCAGTATTTT. The chain recombines TRBV3-1 (or the pseudogene TRBV3-2) with TRBJ2-3; 11 positions match TRBD2. The germline V gene encodes CDR1 LGHDT and CDR2 YNNKEL (reference sequence). The CDR3 covers 18 residues. J lost 1 base, V lost 3 bases, and 9 bases had no gene match.

The J gene is TRBJ2-1, the V gene TRBV15; the match to TRBD2 covers 12 bases. The V gene's germline CDR1 is LNHNV and CDR2 YYDKDF (reference sequence). Losses at the gene ends were 1 base for V and 7 bases for J; bases not matched to a gene: 17. CDR3 length: 20 amino acids. The CDR3 loop reads CATSRAKRLAGANRGNEQFF. Written as DNA, the CDR3 is TGTGCCACCAGCAGAGCGAAAAGACTAGCGGGAGCCAATCGGGGGAATGAGCAGTTCTTC.

This chain connects TRBV3-1 (or the pseudogene TRBV3-2) to TRBJ2-3; D is perhaps TRBD2 (5 bases). Germline V gives CDR1 LGHDT, CDR2 YNNKEL (reference sequence). CDR3 length: 15 amino acids. V lost 1 base to trimming and J lost 4 bases, with 12 bases between them. The CDR3 reads CASSQGQLDSDTQYF. CDR3 DNA: TGTGCCAGCAGCCAAGGTCAACTAGATTCAGATACGCAGTATTTT.

The chain uses TRBV3-1 (or the pseudogene TRBV3-2) and TRBJ2-3; D is possibly TRBD2 (6 bases). V was clipped by 2 bases and J by 2 bases, with 11 bases between them. CDR1 and CDR2 from the germline V gene are LGHDT and YNNKEL (reference sequence). The CDR3 spans 15 residues. The CDR3 nucleotides read TGTGCCAGCAGCCAACGGGGGTTTAACACAGATACGCAGTATTTT. Protein sequence: CASSQRGFNTDTQYF.

This chain uses TRBV18 with TRBJ1-1, with D maybe TRBD1 (6 bases). CDR1 is KGHSH, CDR2 LQKENI, per germline. V dropped 3 bases and J dropped 0 bases, with 11 bases sitting between them. This CDR3 has 15 amino acids. This CDR3 is CASSPGGALNTEAFF. The CDR3 DNA sequence: TGTGCCAGCTCACCGGGGGGGGCACTGAACACTGAAGCTTTCTTT.

V usage is TRBV19 and J usage is TRBJ2-2, with a possible D match to TRBD1 (5 bases). Germline V gene data show CDR1 as LNHDA and CDR2 as SQIVND (reference sequence). Trimming left V 1 base short and J 1 base short, with 7 bases between. The CDR3 is 15 residues long. The CDR3 DNA follows: TGTGCCAGTAGTATAGGGACATTGAACACCGGGGAGCTGTTTTTT. It yields the protein CASSIGTLNTGELFF.

The chain has TRBV10-2 and TRBJ2-2, with D maybe TRBD2 (6 bases). V lost 3 bases, J lost 2 bases, and 13 bases lay in between. The germline gives CDR1 WSHSY, CDR2 SAAADI. The CDR3 consists of 16 residues. The chain's CDR3 is CASSERGGINTGELFF. For the CDR3, the DNA is TGCGCCAGCAGTGAAAGGGGAGGCATTAACACCGGGGAGCTGTTTTTT.

The chain joins TRBV28 to TRBJ1-3, with a possible D match to TRBD1 (6 bases). Germline CDR1 is MDHEN and CDR2 is SYDVKM. V lost 2 bases to trimming and J lost 3 bases, with 17 bases between them. This CDR3 contains 17 residues. CDR3 sequence reads: CASSLLGTTGGGNTIYF. The DNA for the CDR3 is TGTGCCAGCAGTTTACTGGGGACAACAGGCGGTGGAAACACCATATATTTT.

The chain links TRBV6-6 to TRBJ1-6, with D perhaps matching TRBD1 (5 bases). CDR3 length: 16 residues. Germline V gene data show CDR1 as MNHNY and CDR2 as SVGAGI (reference sequence). V lost 2 bases, J lost 7 bases, and 15 bases lay in between. The DNA of the CDR3 is TGTGCCAGCAGTTACCGTTCGGGGGGATCAAATTCACCCCTCCACTTT. It codes for CASSYRSGGSNSPLHF.

This chain links TRBV11-3 with TRBJ1-1; the match to TRBD1 covers 9 bases. Trimming removed 4 bases from V and 8 bases from J; junction bases left unmatched: 5. CDR3 length equals 13 residues. Germline CDR1 and CDR2: SGHNT and YENEEA. CDR3 residues: CASSWGQGYEAFF. CDR3 nucleotide sequence: TGTGCCAGCAGCTGGGGACAGGGCTACGAAGCTTTCTTT.

This chain connects TRBV3-1 (or the pseudogene TRBV3-2) to TRBJ1-2, with 8 nucleotides matching TRBD1. Trimming cost V 1 base and J 4 bases; bases outside gene matches: 5. There are 15 residues in the CDR3. The germline CDR1 and CDR2 sequences are LGHDT and YNNKEL (reference sequence). The CDR3: CASSQGQGAGYGYTF. DNA for the CDR3: TGTGCCAGCAGCCAAGGGCAGGGGGCTGGCTATGGCTACACCTTC.

CDR3: CASSQVTGESTAFF. In DNA, the CDR3 is TGTGCCAGCAGCCAAGTTACGGGGGAGTCGACAGCGTTCTTC. The V call is TRBV3-1 (or the pseudogene TRBV3-2), the J call TRBJ2-1; a possible D gene is TRBD2 (6 bases). Germline CDR1 and CDR2: LGHDT and YNNKEL (reference sequence). The CDR3 extends over 14 amino acids. The V gene lost 1 base and the J gene lost 15 bases, with 19 bases spanning the gap.

The chain carries TRBV3-1 (or the pseudogene TRBV3-2) and TRBJ2-3; a weak D match, TRBD1 (7 bases). Trimming pared 0 bases from V and 5 bases from J, leaving 15 bases between. CDR1 LGHDT and CDR2 YNNKEL come from the germline V gene (reference sequence). This CDR3 is 16 amino acids long. The CDR3 DNA sequence: TGTGCCAGCAGCCAAGAAGGAGGGGGCTGGATAGATACGCAGTATTTT. This translates into CASSQEGGGWIDTQYF.

The V gene is TRBV15, the J gene TRBJ2-7, with 7 positions matching TRBD1. The CDR3 is 16 amino acids. Germline V CDR1 and CDR2: LNHNV, YYDKDF (reference sequence). With V trimmed by 2 bases and J by 1 base, 8 bases remained unmatched. CDR3: CATSRLPRDSSYEQYF. DNA for the CDR3: TGTGCCACCAGCAGACTTCCCAGGGACAGTTCCTACGAGCAGTACTTC.

This clone was picked up a small number of times. The chain links TRBV9 to TRBJ2-2; tentatively, D is TRBD2 (6 bases). The CDR3 covers 14 residues. V was clipped by 0 bases and J by 4 bases, with 7 bases between them. Germline assignment: CDR1 SGDLS and CDR2 YYNGEE. The CDR3 loop reads CASSVVAATGELFF. The CDR3 coding sequence is TGTGCCAGCAGCGTAGTAGCGGCCACCGGGGAGCTGTTTTTT. The full variable domain, its missing parts supplied by reference TRBV9 and TRBJ2-2, is DSGVTQTPKHLITATGQRVTLRCSPRSGDLSVYWYQQSLDQGLQFLIQYYNGEERAKGNILERFSAQQFPDLHSELNLSSLELGDSALYFCASSVVAATGELFFGEGSRLTVL.

The gene calls are TRBV3-1 (or the pseudogene TRBV3-2) and TRBJ1-2; D unresolved. The CDR3 is 13 residues long. The germline V gene has CDR1 LGHDT and CDR2 YNNKEL (reference sequence). V was trimmed by 3 bases and J by 8 bases, leaving 13 bases between them. The CDR3 region has the DNA TGTGCCAGCAGCCAGAACCTAAACGGGGGCTACACCTTC. Translating it yields CASSQNLNGGYTF.

The chain has TRBV5-8 and TRBJ1-5; a possible D gene is TRBD1 (5 bases). The CDR3 contains 15 residues. Trimming took off 4 bases at V and 4 bases at J, with 15 bases between the two ends. CDR1 is SGHTS and CDR2 is YDEGEE in the germline V gene. CDR3 bases: TGTGCCAGCAGCCACCAGGGCATGGGGAATCAGCCCCAGCATTTT. This translates into CASSHQGMGNQPQHF.